The 2 T cell receptor beta chains given below trace back to one sample, sequenced in a study of T-cell reconstitution after alpha-beta-depleted transplantation in children. It was with unique molecular identifiers that the TCRbeta library was prepared. One entry per CDR3 protein, called by TCRdb with MiXCR from the PCR reads. This sample has about 230,000 distinct CDR3 sequences; 8.5% to 10% occur once, and the top ten carry 5% to 7%. This sample comprised PBMCs from the stem cell graft donor, obtained from the stem cell graft. The receptors derive from a human donor who donated a stem cell graft to a child with acute lymphoblastic leukemia.

This clonotype was picked up a small number of times. CDR3 nucleotide sequence: TGTGCCAGCAGCTTATTAGCATCTAACTATGGCTACACCTTC. Translation gives CASSLLASNYGYTF. The V gene is TRBV7-8, the J gene TRBJ1-2, with D unclear. The CDR3 runs to 14 residues. V was pared by 2 bases and J by 0 bases, with 7 bases between. Germline CDR1 reads SGHVS; CDR2 reads FQNEAQ. The variable domain in full, completed from reference TRBV7-8 and TRBJ1-2, reads GAGVSQSPRYKVAKRGQDVALRCDPISGHVSLFWYQQALGQGPEFLTYFQNEAQLDKSGLPSDRFFAERPEGSVSTLKIQRTQQEDSAVYLCASSLLASNYGYTFGSGTRLTVV.

The chain combines TRBV10-2 with TRBJ2-7; 10 bases line up with TRBD1. Per germline, CDR1 WSHSY and CDR2 SAAADI. V lost 8 bases and J lost 4; bases outside the gene matches: 5. The CDR3 has 13 residues. CDR3 sequence (DNA): TGCGCCAGCGGGACAGGGGTATCGTACGAGCAGTACTTC. It is translated as CASGTGVSYEQYF.